This TCR beta chain was observed in a study of blood T cell repertoires in COVID-19. Overall study context: From the United States, Italy and Spain came samples of acute and convalescent COVID-19. Sources were T cells, B-cell-depleted T cells, or PBMCs; the material itself was cDNA or gDNA.

The CDR3 runs 17 residues. V dropped 3 bases and J dropped 7; count of bases not matched to a gene: 13. CDR1 is MDHEN and CDR2 is SYDVKM in the germline V gene. Authors' processing steps: Amplified reference gene primers provided the basis for estimating nucleated cell counts. The table came from immunoSEQ multiplex PCR; TCRdb's copy has only in-frame clones and leaves some out. V, J and clone size are taken as reported in that table, and D and trimming were inferred from the DNA itself. The repertoire includes about 240,000 clones, 82% of them detected once, and about 3.2% sits in the top ten. Sequenced: peripheral blood. This TCR came from a woman under 30 with acute or convalescent COVID-19. V usage is TRBV28 and J usage is TRBJ2-2; 8 nucleotides line up with TRBD2. CDR3 nucleotide sequence: TGTGCCAGCAGTTTGGGGGCGAGCGGGAGAGGAGGCGGGGAGCTGTTTTTT. Translating it yields CASSLGASGRGGGELFF.